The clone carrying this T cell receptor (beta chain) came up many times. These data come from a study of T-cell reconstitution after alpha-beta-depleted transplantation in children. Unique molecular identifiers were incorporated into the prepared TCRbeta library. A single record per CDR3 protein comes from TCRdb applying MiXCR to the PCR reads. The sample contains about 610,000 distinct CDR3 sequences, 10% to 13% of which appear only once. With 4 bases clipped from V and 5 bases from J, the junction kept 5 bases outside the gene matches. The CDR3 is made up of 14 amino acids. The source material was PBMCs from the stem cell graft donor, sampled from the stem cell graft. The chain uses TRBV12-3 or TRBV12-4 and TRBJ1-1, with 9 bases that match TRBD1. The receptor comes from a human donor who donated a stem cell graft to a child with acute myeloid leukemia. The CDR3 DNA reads TGTGCCAGCAGTTCCCTCGGGACAGGGACTGAAGCTTTCTTT. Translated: CASSSLGTGTEAFF.